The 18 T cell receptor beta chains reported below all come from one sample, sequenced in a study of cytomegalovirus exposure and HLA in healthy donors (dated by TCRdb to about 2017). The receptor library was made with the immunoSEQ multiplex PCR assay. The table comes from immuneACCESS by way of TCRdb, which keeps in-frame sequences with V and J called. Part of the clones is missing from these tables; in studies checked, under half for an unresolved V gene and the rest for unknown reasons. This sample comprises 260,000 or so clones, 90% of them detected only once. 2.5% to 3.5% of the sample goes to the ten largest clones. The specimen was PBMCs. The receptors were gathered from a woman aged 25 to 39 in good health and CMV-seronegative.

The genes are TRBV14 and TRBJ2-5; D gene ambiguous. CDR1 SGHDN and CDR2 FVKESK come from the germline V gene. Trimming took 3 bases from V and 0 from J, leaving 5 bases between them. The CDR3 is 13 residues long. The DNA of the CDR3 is TGTGCCAGCAGCCACATCAACCAAGAGACCCAGTACTTC. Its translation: CASSHINQETQYF.

CDR3 in DNA: TGTGCCAGCAGTGACGGGGATACGCAGTATTTT. It translates to CASSDGDTQYF. The chain combines TRBV2 with TRBJ2-3; no clear D gene. This CDR3 is built from 11 residues. Per the germline V gene, CDR1 is SNHLY and CDR2 is FYNNEI. The germline V and J ends were trimmed by 3 bases and 6 bases, with 4 bases remaining between them.

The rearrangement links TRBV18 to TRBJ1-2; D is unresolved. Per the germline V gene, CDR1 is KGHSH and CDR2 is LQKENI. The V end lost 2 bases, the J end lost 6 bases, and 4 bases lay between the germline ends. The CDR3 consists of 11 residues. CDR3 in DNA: TGTGCCAGCTCACCAGGGAATGGCTACACCTTC. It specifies CASSPGNGYTF.

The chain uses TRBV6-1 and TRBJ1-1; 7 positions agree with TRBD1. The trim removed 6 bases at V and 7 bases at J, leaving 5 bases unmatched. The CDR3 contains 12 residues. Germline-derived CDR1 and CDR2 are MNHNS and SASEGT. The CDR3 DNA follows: TGTGCCAGCAGGGGAAACAGGGGTGAAGCTTTCTTT. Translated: CASRGNRGEAFF.

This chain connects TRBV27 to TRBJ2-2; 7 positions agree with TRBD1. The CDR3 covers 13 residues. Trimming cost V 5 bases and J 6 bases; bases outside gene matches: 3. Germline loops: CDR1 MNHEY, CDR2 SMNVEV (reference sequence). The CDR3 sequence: CASSPGTAGELFF. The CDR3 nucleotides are TGTGCCAGCAGTCCCGGGACAGCCGGGGAGCTGTTTTTT.

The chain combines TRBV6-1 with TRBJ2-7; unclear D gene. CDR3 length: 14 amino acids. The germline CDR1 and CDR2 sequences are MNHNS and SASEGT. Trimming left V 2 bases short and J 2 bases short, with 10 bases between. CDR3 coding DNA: TGTGCCAGCAGTGAACCGCGTCTAACCTACGAGCAGTACTTC. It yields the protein CASSEPRLTYEQYF.

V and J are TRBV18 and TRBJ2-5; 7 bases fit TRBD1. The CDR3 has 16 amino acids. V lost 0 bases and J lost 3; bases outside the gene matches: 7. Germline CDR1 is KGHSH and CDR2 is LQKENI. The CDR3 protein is CASSPPRQGEKETQYF. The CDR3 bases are TGTGCCAGCTCACCACCCCGACAGGGAGAGAAAGAGACCCAGTACTTC.

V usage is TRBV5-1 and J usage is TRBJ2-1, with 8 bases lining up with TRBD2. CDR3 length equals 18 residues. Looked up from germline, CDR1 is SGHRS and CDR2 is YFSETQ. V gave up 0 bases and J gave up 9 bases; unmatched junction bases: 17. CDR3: CASSLALIAGSDVSEQFF. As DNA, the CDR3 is TGCGCCAGCAGCTTGGCCCTCATAGCGGGATCCGACGTAAGTGAGCAGTTCTTC.

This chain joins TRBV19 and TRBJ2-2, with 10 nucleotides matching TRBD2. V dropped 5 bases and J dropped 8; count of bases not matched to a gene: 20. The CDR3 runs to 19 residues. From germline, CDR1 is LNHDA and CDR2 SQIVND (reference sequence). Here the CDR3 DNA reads TGTGCCAGTAGTCCGGGACAGACAGCCTTTAGCGGGAGGAAGGGGGAGCTGTTTTTT. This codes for CASSPGQTAFSGRKGELFF.

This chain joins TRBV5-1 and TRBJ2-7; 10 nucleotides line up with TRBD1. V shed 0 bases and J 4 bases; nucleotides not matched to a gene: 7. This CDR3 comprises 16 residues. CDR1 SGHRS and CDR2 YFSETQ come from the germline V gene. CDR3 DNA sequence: TGCGCCAGCAGCTTGGGACAGGGGGCGGCCAGGTACGAGCAGTACTTC. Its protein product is CASSLGQGAARYEQYF.

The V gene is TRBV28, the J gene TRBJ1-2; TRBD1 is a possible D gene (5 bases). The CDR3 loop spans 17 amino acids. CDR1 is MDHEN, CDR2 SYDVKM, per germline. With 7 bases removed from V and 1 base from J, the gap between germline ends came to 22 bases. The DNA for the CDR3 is TGTGCCAGCACCGACTTGCTGGGGCTTGGGGATAACTATGGCTACACCTTC. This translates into CASTDLLGLGDNYGYTF.

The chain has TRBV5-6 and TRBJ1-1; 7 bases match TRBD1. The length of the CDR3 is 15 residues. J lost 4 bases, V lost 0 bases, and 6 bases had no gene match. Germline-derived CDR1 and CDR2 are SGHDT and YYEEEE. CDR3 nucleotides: TGTGCCAGCAGCTTGGGAGGGGGCGCTGGCACTGAAGCTTTCTTT. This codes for CASSLGGGAGTEAFF.

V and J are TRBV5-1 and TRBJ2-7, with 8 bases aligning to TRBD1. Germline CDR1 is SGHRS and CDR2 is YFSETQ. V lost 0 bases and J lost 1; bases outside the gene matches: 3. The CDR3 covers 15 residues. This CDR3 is CASSLAGQVSYEQYF. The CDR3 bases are TGCGCCAGCAGCTTGGCGGGACAGGTGTCCTACGAGCAGTACTTC.

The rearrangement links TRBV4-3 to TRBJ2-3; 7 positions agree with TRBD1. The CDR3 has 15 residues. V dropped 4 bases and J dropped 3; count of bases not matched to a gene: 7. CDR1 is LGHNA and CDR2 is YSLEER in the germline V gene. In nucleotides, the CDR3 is TGCGCCAGCAGCCCCTTGGGACAGCGAACAGATACGCAGTATTTT. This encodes CASSPLGQRTDTQYF.

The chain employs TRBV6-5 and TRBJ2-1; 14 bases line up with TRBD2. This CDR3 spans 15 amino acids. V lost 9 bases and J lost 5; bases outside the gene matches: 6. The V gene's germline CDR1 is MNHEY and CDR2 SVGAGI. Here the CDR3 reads CASSPGLAGDNEQFF. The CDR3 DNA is TGTGCCAGTTCACCGGGACTAGCGGGAGACAATGAGCAGTTCTTC.

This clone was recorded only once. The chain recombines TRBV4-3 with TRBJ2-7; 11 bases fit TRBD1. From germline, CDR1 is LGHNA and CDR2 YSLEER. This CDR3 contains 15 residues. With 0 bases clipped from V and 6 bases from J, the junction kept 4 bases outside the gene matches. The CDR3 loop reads CASSQDTGTGGEQYF. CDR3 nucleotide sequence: TGCGCCAGCAGCCAAGACACCGGGACAGGGGGCGAGCAGTACTTC.

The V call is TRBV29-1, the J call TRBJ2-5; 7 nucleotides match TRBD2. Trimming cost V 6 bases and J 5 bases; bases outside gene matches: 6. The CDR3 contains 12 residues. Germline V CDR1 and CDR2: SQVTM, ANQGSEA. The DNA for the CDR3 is TGCAGCGTGCCGACTAGCCCCGAGACCCAGTACTTC. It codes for CSVPTSPETQYF.

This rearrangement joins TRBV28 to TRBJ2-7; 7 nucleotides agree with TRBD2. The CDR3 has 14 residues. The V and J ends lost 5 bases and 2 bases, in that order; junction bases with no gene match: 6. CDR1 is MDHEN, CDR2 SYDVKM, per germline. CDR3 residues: CASSPLAPAYEQYF. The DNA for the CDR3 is TGTGCCAGCAGTCCACTAGCGCCAGCCTACGAGCAGTACTTC.